Sequencing of this T cell receptor (beta chain) was carried out in a study of CD8 T cells in ankylosing spondylitis. General study results and limits: There were earlier reports of some motif variants in reactive arthritis synovial fluid and blood. Disease-linked clones reportedly concentrated significantly in matched ankylosing spondylitis synovial fluid. Eight highly homologous variants formed a TCR beta motif that appeared characteristic of ankylosing spondylitis blood.

This CDR3 has 15 residues. V shed 2 bases, J shed 5 bases, and the junction held 2 bases outside the gene matches. TCRdb passed the 5' RACE reads through MiXCR, listing each CDR3 protein once. The table shows some 200,000 distinct CDR3 sequences, with 15% to 20% occurring only once. This clonotype has at least ten counts. Its specificity is not known. This sequence joins TRBV12-3 or TRBV12-4 and TRBJ2-5; TRBD2 aligns across 13 bases. Sequenced sample: blood, either unsorted or a sorted T cell fraction (not recorded which). The sequence derives from a male donor aged 10-29 years with ankylosing spondylitis or in good health (not recorded which). CDR3 bases: TGTGCCAGCAGTTTAACTAGCGGGAGGGTGGAGACCCAGTACTTC. It codes for CASSLTSGRVETQYF.